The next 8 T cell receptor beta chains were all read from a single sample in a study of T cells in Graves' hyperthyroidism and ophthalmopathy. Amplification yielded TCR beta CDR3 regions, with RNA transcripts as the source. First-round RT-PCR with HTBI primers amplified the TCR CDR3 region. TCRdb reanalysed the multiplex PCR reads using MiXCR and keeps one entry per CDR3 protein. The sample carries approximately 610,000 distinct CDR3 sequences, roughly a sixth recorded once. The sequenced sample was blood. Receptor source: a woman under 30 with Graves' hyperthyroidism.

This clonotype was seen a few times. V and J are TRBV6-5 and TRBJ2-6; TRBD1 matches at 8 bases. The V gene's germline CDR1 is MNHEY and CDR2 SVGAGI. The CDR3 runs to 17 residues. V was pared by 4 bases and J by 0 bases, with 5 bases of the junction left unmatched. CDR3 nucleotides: TGTGCCAGCAGTTCCGGGACAGGAAGCTCTGGGGCCAACGTCCTGACTTTC. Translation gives CASSSGTGSSGANVLTF.

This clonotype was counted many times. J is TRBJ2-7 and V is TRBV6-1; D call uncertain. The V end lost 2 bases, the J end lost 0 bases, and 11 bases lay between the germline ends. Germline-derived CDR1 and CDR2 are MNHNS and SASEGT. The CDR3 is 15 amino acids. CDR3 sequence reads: CASSEFPLSSYEQYF. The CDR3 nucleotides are TGTGCCAGCAGTGAATTTCCGTTGAGCTCCTACGAGCAGTACTTC.

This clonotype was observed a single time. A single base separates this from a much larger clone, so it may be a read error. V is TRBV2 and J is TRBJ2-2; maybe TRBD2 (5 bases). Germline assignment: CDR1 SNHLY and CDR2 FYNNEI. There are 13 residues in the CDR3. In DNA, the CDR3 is TGTGCCAGCAGTGATCGGAACACCGGGGAGCCGTTTTTT. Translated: CASSDRNTGEPFF.

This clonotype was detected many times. CDR3 region: CASSDFGRWQPQHF. The CDR3 DNA is TGTGCCAGCAGTGATTTTGGACGTTGGCAGCCCCAGCATTTT. The chain carries TRBV2 and TRBJ1-5; D unresolved. Germline assignment: CDR1 SNHLY and CDR2 FYNNEI. V lost 3 bases, J lost 7 bases, and 13 bases lay in between. The CDR3 runs to 14 residues.

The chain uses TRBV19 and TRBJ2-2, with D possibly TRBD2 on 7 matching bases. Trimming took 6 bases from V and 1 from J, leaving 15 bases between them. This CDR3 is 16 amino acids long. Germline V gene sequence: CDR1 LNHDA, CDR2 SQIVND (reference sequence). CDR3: CASSHWGGQNTGELFF. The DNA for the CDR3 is TGTGCCAGTAGCCACTGGGGGGGACAGAACACCGGGGAGCTGTTTTTT.

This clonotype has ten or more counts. The CDR3 DNA reads as TGCAGTGCTAGATCCCCCTACTCCTACGAGCAGTACTTC. It yields the protein CSARSPYSYEQYF. The J gene is TRBJ2-7, the V gene TRBV20-1; D is ambiguous. The CDR3 length is 13 residues. Germline V CDR1 and CDR2: DFQATT, SNEGSKA (reference sequence). The V gene lost 2 bases and the J gene lost 0 bases, with 8 bases spanning the gap.

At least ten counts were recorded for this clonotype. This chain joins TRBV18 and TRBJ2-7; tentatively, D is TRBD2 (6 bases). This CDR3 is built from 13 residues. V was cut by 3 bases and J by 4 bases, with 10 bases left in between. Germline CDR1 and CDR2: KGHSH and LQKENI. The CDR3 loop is CASSPTGGYEQYF. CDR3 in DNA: TGTGCCAGCTCACCGACCGGGGGTTACGAGCAGTACTTC.

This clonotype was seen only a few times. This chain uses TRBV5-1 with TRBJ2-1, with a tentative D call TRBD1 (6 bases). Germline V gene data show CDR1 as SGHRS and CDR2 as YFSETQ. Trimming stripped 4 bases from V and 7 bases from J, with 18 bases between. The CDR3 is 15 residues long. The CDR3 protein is CASSPSRGILNEQFF. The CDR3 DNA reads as TGCGCCAGCAGCCCCTCCAGGGGAATTTTGAATGAGCAGTTCTTC.